Each of the 23 T cell receptor beta chains below was sequenced from the same sample in a study of tumor-infiltrating lymphocytes in primary liver carcinoma. Synthesis of TCR beta cDNA was carried out from about 500 ng total RNA with a constant-region primer. Three-round nested multiplex PCR performed with slightly modified ARM-PCR produced the TCR beta libraries. Investigators reported that the first two PCR rounds, at roughly 11 cycles each, used TRBV1-TRBV30 forward primers with a C-beta reverse primer. TCRdb re-derived calls from the multiplex PCR reads in MiXCR, one entry per CDR3 protein. The sample records approximately 340,000 distinct CDR3 sequences, less than 65% being singletons. Both blood RNA, taken from unsorted whole blood, and germline DNA were extracted. Sequenced sample: peripheral blood. All receptors come from a man in his forties with primary liver carcinoma and hepatitis B virus infection.

Concerning this clonotype: A junction boundary mismatches the germline segment, possibly from a read error. CDR3 DNA: TGTGTCAGCAGCAGGCTTCCGGAAGACACCGGGGAGCTGTTTTTT. Its protein is CVSSRLPEDTGELFF. The gene calls are TRBV6-1 and TRBJ2-2, with D unclear. Germline values: CDR1 MNHNS, CDR2 SASEGT. The CDR3 totals 15 residues.

As concerns this clonotype: Germline is not matched at one junction end, which may reflect a read error. The rearrangement uses TRBV11-2 and TRBJ2-1, with 10 bases matching TRBD2. The CDR3 is made up of 16 amino acids. The germline V gene encodes CDR1 SGHAT and CDR2 FQNNGV. CDR3: CASSSIAGGYGNERFF. CDR3 nucleotides: TGTGCCAGTAGCTCCATAGCGGGAGGTTATGGCAATGAGCGGTTCTTC.

The table lists this clonotype with a count of one. V usage is TRBV9 and J usage is TRBJ1-6; 9 bases fit TRBD1. There are 16 residues in the CDR3. The V and J ends lost 3 bases and 8 bases, in that order; junction bases with no gene match: 9. The germline gives CDR1 SGDLS, CDR2 YYNGEE. The CDR3 DNA is TGTGCCAGCAGCGATTCGCTGACAGGGGGGGATTCACCCCTCCACTTT. Translating gives CASSDSLTGGDSPLHF.

The chain links TRBV10-2 to TRBJ1-6, with TRBD1 matching 8 bases. CDR3 size: 15 residues. J was trimmed by 5 bases and V by 6 bases; bases with no gene match: 6. CDR1 WSHSY and CDR2 SAAADI come from the germline V gene. The CDR3 nucleotides read TGCGCCAGCAGCCACGGACAGGGCCATAATTCACCCCTCCACTTT. Translating gives CASSHGQGHNSPLHF.

V and J are TRBV7-8 and TRBJ2-1; D remains ambiguous. Trimming cost V 3 bases and J 8 bases, with 20 bases left between them. The CDR3 is made up of 16 amino acids. The germline V gene has CDR1 SGHVS and CDR2 FQNEAQ. The CDR3 sequence: CASSFQAAFTVDEQFF. CDR3 coding DNA: TGTGCCAGCAGCTTCCAGGCCGCGTTTACTGTAGATGAGCAGTTCTTC. Full variable domain (remainder filled in from reference TRBV7-8 and TRBJ2-1): GAGVSQSPRYKVAKRGQDVALRCDPISGHVSLFWYQQALGQGPEFLTYFQNEAQLDKSGLPSDRFFAERPEGSVSTLKIQRTQQEDSAVYLCASSFQAAFTVDEQFFGPGTRLTVL.

This clonotype has just a few counts. The chain joins TRBV5-6 to TRBJ2-7; tentative D call: TRBD1 (5 bases). V lost 5 bases and J 3 bases, leaving 24 bases between the germline ends. The germline CDR1 and CDR2 sequences are SGHDT and YYEEEE. The CDR3 runs to 17 residues. CDR3 sequence reads: CASSPPPRRASLYEQYF. For the CDR3, the DNA is TGTGCCAGCAGTCCACCGCCCCGCAGGGCCTCCCTCTACGAGCAGTACTTC. Complete variable domain (other parts from reference TRBV5-6 and TRBJ2-7): DAGVTQSPTHLIKTRGQQVTLRCSPKSGHDTVSWYQQALGQGPQFIFQYYEEEERQRGNFPDRFSGHQFPNYSSELNVNALLLGDSALYLCASSPPPRRASLYEQYFGPGTRLTVT.

This clonotype appeared many times. The V call is TRBV29-1, the J call TRBJ2-5; 11 positions match TRBD2. Germline-derived CDR1 and CDR2 are SQVTM and ANQGSEA. The J segment lost 3 bases and the V segment lost 7 bases, leaving 4 bases of the junction unmatched. The CDR3 consists of 13 residues. CDR3 sequence reads: CSGETSGEETQYF. The CDR3, as DNA: TGCAGCGGTGAGACTAGCGGGGAAGAGACCCAGTACTTC.

The table lists this clonotype with a few counts. Because it lacks the conserved phenylalanine or tryptophan at the end, this CDR3 is likely a read error. This chain joins TRBV11-2 and TRBJ2-5, with a weak D call TRBD1 (6 bases). V lost 9 bases, J lost 5 bases, and 13 bases lay in between. CDR1 SGHAT and CDR2 FQNNGV come from the germline V gene. The CDR3 covers 12 residues. The CDR3 protein is CASSPTGETQYL. The CDR3 bases are TGTGCCAGTAGCCCAACAGGGGAGACCCAGTACCTC.

Of note for this clonotype: This may be a read error: a much more frequent sequence differs by one nucleotide. The chain carries TRBV6-5 and TRBJ2-7; 8 nucleotides align to TRBD2. V lost 1 base to trimming and J lost 5 bases; unmatched junction nucleotides: 7. The CDR3 runs to 15 residues. The germline V gene encodes CDR1 MNHEY and CDR2 SVGAGI. CDR3 amino acids: CASSYLNIAGNEQYF. The DNA of the CDR3 is TGTGCCAGCAGTTACTTGAATATAGCGGGGAACGAGCAGTACTTC.

The V and J genes are TRBV20-1 and TRBJ2-5; 9 bases are a match to TRBD2. Germline CDR1 DFQATT, CDR2 SNEGSKA (reference sequence). The CDR3 has 14 residues. The V gene end was trimmed by 8 bases and the J gene end by 7 bases; junction bases not matched to a gene: 14. CDR3 nucleotides: TGCAGTCGCTTAAAGCGGGAGGAGGGAGCGACCCAGTACTTC. Translating it yields CSRLKREEGATQYF.

This clonotype came up once. At one boundary the junction diverges from the germline segment, which might be a read error. CDR3 loop: CASSFDQRREGLAGELFF. DNA for the CDR3: TGTGCCAGCAGCTTCGATCAGCGGCGGGAGGGCCTGGCTGGGGAGCTCTTTTTT. The chain links TRBV11-2 to TRBJ2-2; 9 bases match TRBD2. This CDR3 comprises 18 residues. Germline CDR1 is SGHAT and CDR2 is FQNNGV.

As to this clonotype: Being one base from a much bigger clone, this may be a read error. The J gene is TRBJ2-2, the V gene TRBV6-5; possibly TRBD2 for D (7 bases). V was pared by 1 base and J by 5 bases, with 14 bases between. The CDR3 is 16 amino acids. CDR1 and CDR2 (germline): MNHEY, SVGAGI. This chain's CDR3 is CASSYFLRGGTGELFF. The CDR3 bases are TGTGCCAGCAGTTACTTTCTGAGGGGGGGAACCGGGGAGCTGTTTTTT.

In the case of this clonotype: This may arise from a read error, as a much more abundant clone is one base away. V and J are TRBV4-1 and TRBJ2-1; 11 bases are shared with TRBD1. Germline values: CDR1 MGHRA, CDR2 YSYEKL. CDR3 length equals 17 residues. V trimming: 2 bases; J trimming: 8 bases; junction bases outside the gene matches: 11. CDR3 DNA: TGCGCCAGCAGCCAACACGCCCCGGGACAGGGGGTCTATGAGCAGTTCTTC. Protein: CASSQHAPGQGVYEQFF.

About this clonotype itself: Likely a read error: the CDR3 ends without its conserved phenylalanine or tryptophan. V and J are TRBV30 and TRBJ1-3; no clear D gene. The V and J ends lost 4 bases and 1 base respectively, with 11 bases between them. The CDR3 has 14 residues. CDR1 is GTSNPN and CDR2 is SVGIG in the germline V gene (reference sequence). The CDR3 region is CAWNGLSSGNTIYS. Written as DNA, the CDR3 is TGTGCCTGGAATGGACTTTCTTCTGGAAACACCATATATTCT.

This clonotype was counted many times. CDR3 in DNA: TGCGCCAGCAGCCAACCAAATACCGGATCCGAAGCTTTCTTT. This encodes CASSQPNTGSEAFF. The chain is built from TRBV4-1 and TRBJ1-1; D uncertain. Germline CDR1 MGHRA, CDR2 YSYEKL. Trimming removed 2 bases at V and 8 bases at J, with 15 bases between. The CDR3 totals 14 residues.

As to this clonotype: No conserved phenylalanine or tryptophan is present at the end of the CDR3, so a read error is the likely explanation. The chain couples TRBV11-2 to TRBJ2-7, with 9 bases fitting TRBD1. The CDR3 extends over 15 amino acids. Germline V gene sequence: CDR1 SGHAT, CDR2 FQNNGV. The CDR3 DNA reads TGTGCCAGCAGCCAAGGGACAGGGAGAATCTACAAGCAGTACTAC. Its protein product is CASSQGTGRIYKQYY.

The chain carries TRBV6-2 or TRBV6-3 and TRBJ2-1; D perhaps matches TRBD2 (5 bases). Trimming pared 0 bases from V and 2 bases from J, leaving 11 bases between. This CDR3 spans 16 amino acids. Germline values: CDR1 MNHEY, CDR2 SVGEGT. The CDR3 region is CASSYSRGITYNEQFF. The CDR3 region has the DNA TGTGCCAGCAGTTACTCCCGGGGAATCACCTACAATGAGCAGTTCTTC.

This chain uses TRBV6-5 with TRBJ2-7; 12 positions match TRBD2. Germline CDR1 reads MNHEY; CDR2 reads SVGAGI. J gave up 5 bases and V 6 bases, and 5 bases lay outside the gene matches. The CDR3 is 14 amino acids. The CDR3 loop is CASRRTSGINEQYF. CDR3 in DNA: TGTGCCAGCAGGAGGACTAGCGGGATCAACGAGCAGTACTTC.

The chain couples TRBV6-2 or TRBV6-3 to TRBJ2-5, with D possibly being TRBD1 or TRBD2 (6 bases each). Germline V gene data show CDR1 as MNHEY and CDR2 as SVGEGT. With 6 bases removed from V and 11 bases from J, the gap between germline ends came to 34 bases. The CDR3 totals 18 residues. The CDR3 here is CASRGANGRVKARNEQYF. The CDR3 coding sequence is TGTGCCAGCAGGGGGGCTAACGGGAGAGTTAAGGCTAGGAATGAGCAGTACTTC.

This clonotype was observed a few times. This sequence joins TRBV19 and TRBJ2-2; D is uncertain. CDR3 length equals 12 residues. Trimming pared 7 bases from V and 4 bases from J, leaving 7 bases between. Germline V CDR1 and CDR2: LNHDA, SQIVND (reference sequence). CDR3 in amino acids: CASKYVTGELFF. The CDR3 DNA reads TGTGCCAGTAAATACGTCACCGGGGAGCTGTTTTTT.

Concerning this clonotype: A much more abundant neighbour one base away suggests this may be a read error. This chain joins TRBV28 and TRBJ2-5; 9 bases line up with TRBD1. V gave up 5 bases and J gave up 5 bases; unmatched junction bases: 12. The CDR3 is 16 amino acids. Germline CDR1 reads MDHEN; CDR2 reads SYDVKM. For the CDR3, the DNA is TGTGCCAGCAGTCCCACCCCGGGACAGGGTACGGAGACCCAGTACTTC. Encoded protein: CASSPTPGQGTETQYF. The variable domain in full, completed from reference TRBV28 and TRBJ2-5, reads DVKVTQSSRYLVKRTGEKVFLECVQDMDHENMFWYRQDPGLGLRLIYFSYDVKMKEKGDIPEGYSVSREKKERFSLILESASTNQTSMYLCASSPTPGQGTETQYFGPGTRLLVL.

The gene calls are TRBV4-1 and TRBJ1-1, with D perhaps TRBD1 (5 bases). CDR1 and CDR2 (germline): MGHRA, YSYEKL. Trimming removed 3 bases from V and 1 base from J, with 12 bases in between. The CDR3 loop spans 15 amino acids. DNA of the CDR3: TGCGCCAGCAGCCAGAGGATACAGGAGAACACTGAAGCTTTCTTT. Amino acid sequence: CASSQRIQENTEAFF.

This clonotype has ten or more counts. The chain couples TRBV5-5 to TRBJ1-1; D is possibly TRBD1 (6 bases). This CDR3 comprises 16 residues. With 1 base removed from V and 5 bases from J, the gap between germline ends came to 18 bases. From germline, CDR1 is SGHKS and CDR2 YYEKEE (reference sequence). DNA for the CDR3: TGTGCCAGCAGCTTGTTAACAGGGACCAGAGGGACTGAAGCTTTCTTT. Amino acids: CASSLLTGTRGTEAFF.